This T cell receptor beta chain was found in a study of PD-1 blockade in mismatch repair-deficient tumors. Turning to the study itself: All were previously treated, progressing patients with approximately 12 mismatch repair-deficient cancer types. Study-level points and caveats: After pembrolizumab, tumor-resident clones rose rapidly, then generally contracted before radiologic responses.

Sequenced by immunoSEQ multiplex PCR; TCRdb stores in-frame clones only, minus some. The repertoire consists of 120,000 or so clones, with roughly 90% occurring once and the leading ten covering 10% to 15%. The ends were cut back, 4 bases at V and 5 bases at J, with 9 bases in the middle. Germline CDR1 is MGHRA and CDR2 is YSYEKL. The CDR3 loop spans 12 amino acids. Every patient had mismatch repair deficiency by PCR or immunohistochemistry. This clone has a handful of counts. Antigen unknown. The TCR was taken from an adult with mismatch repair-deficient cancer. This sample comprised peripheral blood, obtained just over 70 weeks after starting pembrolizumab. V usage is TRBV4-1 and J usage is TRBJ2-7; D is unresolved. In DNA form, the CDR3 reads TGCGCCAGCAGCCCGCAAGGGAACGAGCAGTACTTC. Amino acids: CASSPQGNEQYF.